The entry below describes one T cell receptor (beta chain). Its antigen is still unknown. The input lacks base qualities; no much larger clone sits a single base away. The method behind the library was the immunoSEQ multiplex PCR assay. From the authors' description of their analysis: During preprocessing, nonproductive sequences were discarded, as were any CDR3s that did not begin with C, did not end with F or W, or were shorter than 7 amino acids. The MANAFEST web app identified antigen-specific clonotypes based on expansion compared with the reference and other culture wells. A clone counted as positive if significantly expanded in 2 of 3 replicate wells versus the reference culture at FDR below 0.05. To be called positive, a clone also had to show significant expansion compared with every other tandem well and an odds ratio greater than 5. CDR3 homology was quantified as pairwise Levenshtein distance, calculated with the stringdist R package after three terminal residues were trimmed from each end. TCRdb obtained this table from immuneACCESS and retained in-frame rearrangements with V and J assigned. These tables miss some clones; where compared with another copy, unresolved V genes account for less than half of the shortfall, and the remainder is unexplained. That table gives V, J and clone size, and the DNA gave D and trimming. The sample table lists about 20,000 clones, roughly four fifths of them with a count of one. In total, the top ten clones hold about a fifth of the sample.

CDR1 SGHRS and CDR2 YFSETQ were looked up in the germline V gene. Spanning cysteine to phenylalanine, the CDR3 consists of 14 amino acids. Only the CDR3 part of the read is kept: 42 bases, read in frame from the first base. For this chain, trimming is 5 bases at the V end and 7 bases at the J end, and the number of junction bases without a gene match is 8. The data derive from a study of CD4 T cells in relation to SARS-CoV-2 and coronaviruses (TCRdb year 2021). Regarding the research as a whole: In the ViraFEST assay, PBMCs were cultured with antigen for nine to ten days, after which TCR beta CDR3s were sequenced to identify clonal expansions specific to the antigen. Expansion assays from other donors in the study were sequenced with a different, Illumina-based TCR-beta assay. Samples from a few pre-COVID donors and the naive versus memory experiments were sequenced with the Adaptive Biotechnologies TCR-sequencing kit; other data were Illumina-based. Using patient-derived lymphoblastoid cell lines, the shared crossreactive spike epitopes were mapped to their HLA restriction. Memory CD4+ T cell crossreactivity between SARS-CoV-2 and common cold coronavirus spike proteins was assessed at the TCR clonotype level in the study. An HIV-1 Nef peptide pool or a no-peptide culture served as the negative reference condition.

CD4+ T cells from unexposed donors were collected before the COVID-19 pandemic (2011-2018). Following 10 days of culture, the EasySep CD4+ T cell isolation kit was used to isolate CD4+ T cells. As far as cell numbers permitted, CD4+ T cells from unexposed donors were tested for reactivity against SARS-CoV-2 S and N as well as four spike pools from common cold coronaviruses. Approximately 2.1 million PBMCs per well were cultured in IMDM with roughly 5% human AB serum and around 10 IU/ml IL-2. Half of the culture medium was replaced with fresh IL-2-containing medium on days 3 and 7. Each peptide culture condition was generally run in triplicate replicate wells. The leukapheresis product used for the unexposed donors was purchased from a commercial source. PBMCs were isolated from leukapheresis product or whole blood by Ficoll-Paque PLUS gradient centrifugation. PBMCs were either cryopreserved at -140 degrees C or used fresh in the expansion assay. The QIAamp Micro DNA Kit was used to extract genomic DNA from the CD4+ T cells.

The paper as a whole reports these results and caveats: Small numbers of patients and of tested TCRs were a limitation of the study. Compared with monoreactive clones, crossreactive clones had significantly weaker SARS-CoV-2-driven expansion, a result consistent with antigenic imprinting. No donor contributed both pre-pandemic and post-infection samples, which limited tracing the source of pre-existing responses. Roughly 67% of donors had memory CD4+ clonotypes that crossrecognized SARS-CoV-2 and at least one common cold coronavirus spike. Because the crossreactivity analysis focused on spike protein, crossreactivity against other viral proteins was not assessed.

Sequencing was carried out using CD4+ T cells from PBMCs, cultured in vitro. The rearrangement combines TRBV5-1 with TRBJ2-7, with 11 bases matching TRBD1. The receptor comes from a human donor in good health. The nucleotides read TGCGCCAGCAGATTCGGACAGGGGGCGGGGGAGCAGTACTTC. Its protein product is CASRFGQGAGEQYF. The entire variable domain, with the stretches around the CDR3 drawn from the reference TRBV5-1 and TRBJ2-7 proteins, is KAGVTQTPRYLIKTRGQQVTLSCSPISGHRSVSWYQQTPGQGLQFLFEYFSETQRNKGNFPGRFSGRQFSNSRSEMNVSTLELGDSALYLCASRFGQGAGEQYFGPGTRLTVT.